This T cell receptor (beta chain) was retrieved from a study of blood T cells in healthy people across ages. PCR was performed a second time for about 7 to 11 cycles using a sample-barcoded 5' primer and a J-beta primer mix. In TCRdb, the 5' RACE reads were re-called with MiXCR into one record per CDR3 protein. The sample shows about 1.1 million distinct CDR3 sequences, approximately 38% of them seen only once. Comments on this clonotype: A single base separates this from a much larger clone, so it may be a read error.

Trimming left V 5 bases short and J 4 bases short, with 14 bases between. Germline V gene sequence: CDR1 SGHTA, CDR2 FQGNSA. This CDR3 is 14 amino acids long. The source of this sequence is a man younger than 30 in good health. The specimen was blood. The genes are TRBV7-2 and TRBJ1-1, with D perhaps TRBD1 (6 bases). The CDR3 DNA reads as TGTGCCAGCAGCCGTGATACGACAGGCACTGAAGCTTTCTTT. Amino acids: CASSRDTTGTEAFF.